These T cell receptor beta chains were read from a single sample in a study of control samples from healthy donors and cancer patients. Profiling relied on immunoSEQ multiplex PCR, and the TCRdb table lists in-frame clones only, not all of them. The repertoire holds 88,000 or so clones, with around 94% as singletons. Sequencing used blood. The receptors originated from a woman aged 18 to 35 in good health. CDR3s include the opening cysteine and the closing phenylalanine or tryptophan. D genes are given only for firm matches. Rows may omit the clone size; those that give it use once, few, many or a size class.

d_call: TRBD2
v_call: TRBV7-6
clone_size: .
j_call: TRBJ2-3
cdr3_aa: CASSPTSGRTDTQYF
cdr3_nt: TGTGCCAGCAGTCCGACTAGCGGGAGAACAGATACGCAGTATTTT

d_call: .
v_call: TRBV5-1
clone_size: .
j_call: TRBJ2-1
cdr3_aa: CASSLAGTIRGEEQFF
cdr3_nt: TGCGCCAGCAGCTTGGCGGGGACGATTAGAGGAGAGGAGCAGTTCTTC

d_call: .
v_call: TRBV18
clone_size: once
j_call: TRBJ1-5
cdr3_aa: CASSPAGGGEWPQHF
cdr3_nt: TGTGCCAGCTCCCCGGCGGGAGGAGGGGAATGGCCCCAGCATTTT

d_call: TRBD2
v_call: TRBV6-5
clone_size: once
j_call: TRBJ2-7
cdr3_aa: CASRTDGTSGYEQYF
cdr3_nt: TGTGCCAGCAGGACCGATGGGACTAGTGGCTACGAGCAGTACTTC

d_call: .
v_call: TRBV10-1
clone_size: .
j_call: TRBJ2-7
cdr3_aa: CASSANRDGSYEQYF
cdr3_nt: TGCGCCAGCAGTGCGAACCGGGACGGCTCCTACGAGCAGTACTTC

d_call: .
v_call: TRBV6-6
clone_size: .
j_call: TRBJ2-7
cdr3_aa: CASSYLGGLPYEQYF
cdr3_nt: TGTGCCAGCAGTTACCTCGGCGGACTCCCCTACGAGCAGTACTTC

d_call: .
v_call: TRBV27
clone_size: once
j_call: TRBJ2-5
cdr3_aa: CASSPRQATPRVGTQYF
cdr3_nt: TGTGCCAGCAGCCCGCGACAGGCTACGCCCCGAGTGGGGACCCAGTACTTC

d_call: .
v_call: TRBV29-1
clone_size: .
j_call: TRBJ2-2
cdr3_aa: CSGGGARTGELFF
cdr3_nt: TGCAGCGGGGGGGGCGCTCGCACCGGGGAGCTGTTTTTT

d_call: .
v_call: TRBV27
clone_size: .
j_call: TRBJ2-7
cdr3_aa: CASSLGGPPYEQYF
cdr3_nt: TGTGCCAGCAGTTTGGGGGGCCCCCCCTACGAGCAGTACTTC

d_call: .
v_call: TRBV7-3
clone_size: .
j_call: TRBJ2-7
cdr3_aa: CASSLGQFHEQYF
cdr3_nt: TGTGCCAGCAGCCTAGGGCAGTTCCACGAGCAGTACTTC

d_call: TRBD1
v_call: TRBV19
clone_size: .
j_call: TRBJ2-5
cdr3_aa: CASSKKDRGRQETQYF
cdr3_nt: TGTGCCAGTAGCAAAAAGGACAGGGGGCGTCAAGAGACCCAGTACTTC

d_call: TRBD1
v_call: TRBV2
clone_size: .
j_call: TRBJ1-2
cdr3_aa: CASSGTGGNYGYTF
cdr3_nt: TGTGCCAGCAGTGGGACAGGGGGGAACTATGGCTACACCTTC

d_call: TRBD2
v_call: TRBV28
clone_size: .
j_call: TRBJ2-1
cdr3_aa: CASPPSGLGSRIVHEQFF
cdr3_nt: TGTGCCAGCCCTCCCTCGGGACTAGGTAGCCGAATTGTCCATGAGCAGTTCTTC

d_call: TRBD2
v_call: TRBV2
clone_size: .
j_call: TRBJ2-1
cdr3_aa: CASSESGGAYNEQFF
cdr3_nt: TGTGCCAGCAGCGAAAGCGGGGGGGCCTACAATGAGCAGTTCTTC

d_call: .
v_call: TRBV11-1
clone_size: .
j_call: TRBJ2-3
cdr3_aa: CASSLAGRLWFCYTQYF
cdr3_nt: TGTGCCAGCAGCTTAGCCGGGAGATTGTGGTTCTGTTATACGCAGTATTTT

d_call: TRBD1
v_call: TRBV6-5
clone_size: .
j_call: TRBJ2-3
cdr3_aa: CASSYGQGSDTQYF
cdr3_nt: TGTGCCAGCAGTTACGGACAGGGATCAGATACGCAGTATTTT

d_call: TRBD1
v_call: TRBV28
clone_size: .
j_call: TRBJ1-5
cdr3_aa: CASSQTGPGQPQHF
cdr3_nt: TGTGCCAGCAGCCAGACAGGGCCTGGCCAGCCCCAGCATTTT

d_call: .
v_call: TRBV5-1
clone_size: .
j_call: TRBJ1-5
cdr3_aa: CASSLDPFSNQPQHF
cdr3_nt: TGCGCCAGCAGCTTGGATCCGTTTAGCAATCAGCCCCAGCATTTT

d_call: .
v_call: TRBV27
clone_size: .
j_call: TRBJ1-1
cdr3_aa: CASSLGTLNTEAFF
cdr3_nt: TGTGCCAGCAGTTTAGGCACTCTTAACACTGAAGCTTTCTTT

d_call: TRBD1
v_call: TRBV10-3
clone_size: .
j_call: TRBJ1-1
cdr3_aa: CAIRDRGNTEAFF
cdr3_nt: TGTGCCATCAGGGACAGGGGGAACACTGAAGCTTTCTTT

d_call: .
v_call: TRBV27
clone_size: .
j_call: TRBJ1-3
cdr3_aa: CASSVIGPGNTIYF
cdr3_nt: TGTGCCAGCAGTGTTATCGGGCCTGGAAACACCATATATTTT

d_call: TRBD2
v_call: TRBV7-3
clone_size: .
j_call: TRBJ2-3
cdr3_aa: CASSPFPLTGTSARTDTQYF
cdr3_nt: TGTGCCAGCAGCCCATTTCCCCTCACCGGGACTAGCGCCCGCACAGATACGCAGTATTTT

d_call: .
v_call: TRBV4-2
clone_size: .
j_call: TRBJ2-3
cdr3_aa: CASSQRKGGSTDTQYF
cdr3_nt: TGTGCCAGCAGCCAAAGGAAGGGGGGGAGCACAGATACGCAGTATTTT

d_call: TRBD1
v_call: TRBV15
clone_size: .
j_call: TRBJ1-2
cdr3_aa: CATSRDRGPNYGYTF
cdr3_nt: TGTGCCACCAGCAGAGACAGGGGGCCCAACTATGGCTACACCTTC

d_call: .
v_call: TRBV27
clone_size: .
j_call: TRBJ2-3
cdr3_aa: CASGGLTLSTDTQYF
cdr3_nt: TGTGCCAGCGGCGGGCTAACCCTTAGCACAGATACGCAGTATTTT

d_call: .
v_call: TRBV7-8
clone_size: .
j_call: TRBJ1-2
cdr3_aa: CASSLTRDGTPVF
cdr3_nt: TGTGCCAGCAGCTTAACTAGGGACGGAACCCCCGTCTTC

d_call: .
v_call: TRBV27
clone_size: .
j_call: TRBJ1-2
cdr3_aa: CASTLNSGEGYTF
cdr3_nt: TGTGCCAGCACCCTTAACTCAGGGGAGGGCTACACCTTC

d_call: TRBD2
v_call: TRBV9
clone_size: .
j_call: TRBJ2-1
cdr3_aa: CASSVQLAGSHEQFF
cdr3_nt: TGTGCCAGCAGCGTACAGTTAGCGGGGAGCCATGAGCAGTTCTTC

d_call: .
v_call: TRBV27
clone_size: .
j_call: TRBJ1-1
cdr3_aa: CASSRGGTAFF
cdr3_nt: TGTGCCAGCAGCCGCGGGGGAACAGCTTTCTTT

d_call: .
v_call: TRBV19
clone_size: .
j_call: TRBJ1-6
cdr3_aa: CASSTGQYNSPLHF
cdr3_nt: TGTGCCAGTAGCACAGGACAGTATAATTCACCCCTCCACTTT

d_call: TRBD2
v_call: TRBV5-1
clone_size: .
j_call: TRBJ2-7
cdr3_aa: CASSLALAGAGEQYF
cdr3_nt: TGCGCCAGCAGCTTGGCCCTAGCGGGGGCGGGGGAGCAGTACTTC

d_call: .
v_call: TRBV19
clone_size: .
j_call: TRBJ1-4
cdr3_aa: CASSIGTAGSTGEKLFF
cdr3_nt: TGTGCCAGTAGTATAGGGACGGCAGGGTCGACCGGTGAAAAACTGTTTTTT

d_call: TRBD1
v_call: TRBV10-3
clone_size: .
j_call: TRBJ2-5
cdr3_aa: CAIRSSTGAGETQYF
cdr3_nt: TGTGCCATCAGATCAAGCACAGGGGCAGGGGAGACCCAGTACTTC

d_call: .
v_call: TRBV6-1
clone_size: .
j_call: TRBJ1-2
cdr3_aa: CASSEWGYTF
cdr3_nt: TGTGCCAGCAGTGAGTGGGGCTACACCTTC

d_call: .
v_call: TRBV18
clone_size: .
j_call: TRBJ1-5
cdr3_aa: CASSPSSPGSHSNQPQHF
cdr3_nt: TGTGCCAGCTCACCTTCATCACCGGGGTCACATAGCAATCAGCCCCAGCATTTT

d_call: .
v_call: TRBV19
clone_size: .
j_call: TRBJ1-5
cdr3_aa: CASRMKLGTVNQPQHF
cdr3_nt: TGTGCCAGTAGGATGAAACTCGGGACCGTCAATCAGCCCCAGCATTTT

d_call: TRBD2
v_call: TRBV15
clone_size: .
j_call: TRBJ2-2
cdr3_aa: CATVSGGYTGELFF
cdr3_nt: TGTGCCACCGTCTCGGGGGGATACACCGGGGAGCTGTTTTTT

d_call: .
v_call: TRBV5-6
clone_size: .
j_call: TRBJ2-7
cdr3_aa: CASSFWTFNYEQYF
cdr3_nt: TGTGCCAGCAGCTTTTGGACGTTCAACTACGAGCAGTACTTC

d_call: TRBD2
v_call: TRBV29-1
clone_size: .
j_call: TRBJ2-7
cdr3_aa: CSAGTSVTHEQYF
cdr3_nt: TGCAGCGCCGGGACTAGCGTGACCCACGAGCAGTACTTC

d_call: .
v_call: TRBV7-2
clone_size: .
j_call: TRBJ2-1
cdr3_aa: CASSPNLRANEQFF
cdr3_nt: TGTGCCAGCAGCCCAAATCTCAGGGCCAATGAGCAGTTCTTC

d_call: .
v_call: TRBV5-1
clone_size: once
j_call: TRBJ2-7
cdr3_aa: CASSLAGSPRGSYEQYF
cdr3_nt: TGCGCCAGCAGCTTGGCAGGGAGCCCTCGGGGCTCCTACGAGCAGTACTTC

d_call: TRBD1
v_call: TRBV9
clone_size: .
j_call: TRBJ2-1
cdr3_aa: CASSGHGTGSYNEQFF
cdr3_nt: TGTGCCAGCAGCGGGCACGGGACAGGTTCCTACAATGAGCAGTTCTTC

d_call: .
v_call: TRBV7-3
clone_size: .
j_call: TRBJ1-1
cdr3_aa: CASSFQENTEAFF
cdr3_nt: TGTGCCAGCAGCTTCCAGGAGAACACTGAAGCTTTCTTT

d_call: TRBD1
v_call: TRBV14
clone_size: .
j_call: TRBJ1-1
cdr3_aa: CASSHTGVTEAFF
cdr3_nt: TGTGCCAGCAGCCATACAGGGGTCACTGAAGCTTTCTTT

d_call: TRBD2
v_call: TRBV6-2/TRBV6-3
clone_size: .
j_call: TRBJ2-3
cdr3_aa: CASTPVAGVGDTQYF
cdr3_nt: TGTGCCAGCACCCCGGTAGCGGGAGTGGGAGATACGCAGTATTTT

d_call: .
v_call: TRBV5-4
clone_size: .
j_call: TRBJ2-7
cdr3_aa: CASSLDSQSNEQYF
cdr3_nt: TGTGCCAGCAGCTTGGATTCGCAGTCTAACGAGCAGTACTTC

d_call: .
v_call: TRBV5-4
clone_size: .
j_call: TRBJ2-3
cdr3_aa: CASSFSSTDTQYF
cdr3_nt: TGTGCCAGCAGCTTTTCAAGCACAGATACGCAGTATTTT

d_call: .
v_call: TRBV6-5
clone_size: .
j_call: TRBJ1-1
cdr3_aa: CASSRQNTEAFF
cdr3_nt: TGTGCCAGCAGCCGACAGAACACTGAAGCTTTCTTT

d_call: TRBD1
v_call: TRBV3-1/TRBV3-2
clone_size: .
j_call: TRBJ1-3
cdr3_aa: CASRQGADTGNTIYF
cdr3_nt: TGTGCCAGCAGACAGGGGGCAGATACTGGAAACACCATATATTTT

d_call: .
v_call: TRBV2
clone_size: .
j_call: TRBJ2-3
cdr3_aa: CASRATDTQYF
cdr3_nt: TGTGCCAGCAGAGCCACAGATACGCAGTATTTT

d_call: TRBD1
v_call: TRBV5-3
clone_size: .
j_call: TRBJ2-7
cdr3_aa: CARSLARLNTGGDTYEQYF
cdr3_nt: TGTGCCAGAAGCTTGGCTCGCCTCAATACAGGGGGAGACACCTACGAGCAGTACTTC

d_call: TRBD1
v_call: TRBV14
clone_size: .
j_call: TRBJ1-2
cdr3_aa: CASSHGTVYGYTF
cdr3_nt: TGTGCCAGCAGCCATGGGACAGTCTATGGCTACACCTTC

d_call: .
v_call: TRBV7-2
clone_size: once
j_call: TRBJ1-5
cdr3_aa: CASSWGAHQPQHF
cdr3_nt: TGTGCCAGCAGTTGGGGGGCTCATCAGCCCCAGCATTTT

d_call: .
v_call: TRBV6-6
clone_size: .
j_call: TRBJ2-7
cdr3_aa: CASSYLPSGYEQYF
cdr3_nt: TGTGCCAGCAGTTACTTACCTTCGGGGTACGAGCAGTACTTC

d_call: .
v_call: TRBV28
clone_size: .
j_call: TRBJ1-2
cdr3_aa: CASSLSLALAYGYTF
cdr3_nt: TGTGCCAGCAGTTTATCCCTGGCCCTGGCCTATGGCTACACCTTC

d_call: .
v_call: TRBV6-2/TRBV6-3
clone_size: few
j_call: TRBJ2-7
cdr3_aa: CASSLTGRMYF
cdr3_nt: TGTGCCAGCAGCCTGACAGGTCGCATGTACTTC

d_call: .
v_call: TRBV29-1
clone_size: .
j_call: TRBJ1-5
cdr3_aa: CSVGGQPQHF
cdr3_nt: TGCAGCGTTGGGGGTCAGCCCCAGCATTTT